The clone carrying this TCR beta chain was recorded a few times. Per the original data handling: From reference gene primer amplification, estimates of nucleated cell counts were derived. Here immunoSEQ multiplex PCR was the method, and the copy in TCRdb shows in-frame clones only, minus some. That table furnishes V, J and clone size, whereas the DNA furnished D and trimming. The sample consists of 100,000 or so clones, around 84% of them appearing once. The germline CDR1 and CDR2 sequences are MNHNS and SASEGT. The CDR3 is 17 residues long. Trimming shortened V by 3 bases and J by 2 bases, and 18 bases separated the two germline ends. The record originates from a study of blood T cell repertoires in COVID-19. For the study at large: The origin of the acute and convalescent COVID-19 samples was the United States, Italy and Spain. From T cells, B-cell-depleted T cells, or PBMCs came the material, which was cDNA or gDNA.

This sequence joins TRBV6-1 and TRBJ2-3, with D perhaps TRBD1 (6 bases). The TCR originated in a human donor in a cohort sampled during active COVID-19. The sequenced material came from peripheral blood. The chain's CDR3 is CASSEDRPETTTDTQYF. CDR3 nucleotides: TGTGCCAGCAGTGAGGACAGACCTGAAACCACCACAGATACGCAGTATTTT.